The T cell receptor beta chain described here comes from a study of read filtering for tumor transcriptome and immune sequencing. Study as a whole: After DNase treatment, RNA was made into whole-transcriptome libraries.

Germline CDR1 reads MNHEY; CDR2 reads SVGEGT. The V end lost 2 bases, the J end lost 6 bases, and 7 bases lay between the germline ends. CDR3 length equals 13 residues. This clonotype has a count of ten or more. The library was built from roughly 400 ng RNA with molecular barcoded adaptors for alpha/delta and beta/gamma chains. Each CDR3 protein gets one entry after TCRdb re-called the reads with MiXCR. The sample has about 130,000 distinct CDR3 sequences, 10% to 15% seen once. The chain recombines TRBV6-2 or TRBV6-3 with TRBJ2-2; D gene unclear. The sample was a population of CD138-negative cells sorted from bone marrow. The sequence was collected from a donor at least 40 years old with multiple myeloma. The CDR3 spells CASSYIRSGELFF. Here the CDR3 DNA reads TGTGCCAGCAGTTACATCAGGTCCGGGGAGCTGTTTTTT.